Listed below are T cell receptor beta chains from one sample, sequenced in a study of identical twins. TCRdb reanalysed the 5' RACE reads using MiXCR and keeps one entry per CDR3 protein. The table records 420,000 or so distinct CDR3 sequences, about 18% of them present only once. The material sequenced was naive T cells sorted from blood. All receptors come from a middle-aged man in good health. The CDR3 runs from the conserved cysteine through the conserved F or W. A D gene is named only where the DNA matches it firmly. Size values are once, few and many counts, or a class for expanded clones, and some rows have none.

j_call v_call d_call clone_size cdr3_aa cdr3_nt
TRBJ2-1 TRBV7-9 NA few CASSRLDGNGFGIEQFF TGTGCCAGCAGCCGGTTGGATGGCAATGGTTTCGGTATTGAGCAGTTCTTC
TRBJ2-1 TRBV7-2 TRBD2 many CASSPNAGGPYNEQFF TGTGCCAGCAGCCCTAATGCGGGAGGGCCATACAATGAGCAGTTCTTC
TRBJ2-1 TRBV5-1 TRBD1 NA CASSLELGQGAGNEQFF TGCGCCAGCAGCTTGGAATTGGGACAGGGGGCTGGGAATGAGCAGTTCTTC
TRBJ2-7 TRBV12-3/TRBV12-4 TRBD2 NA CASSRTSGGAGLYEQYF TGTGCCAGCAGCCGAACTAGCGGGGGGGCCGGATTGTACGAGCAGTACTTC
TRBJ2-7 TRBV5-5 NA few CASSRGDFTYEQYF TGTGCCAGCAGCCGCGGGGACTTCACCTACGAGCAGTACTTC
TRBJ2-1 TRBV2 TRBD2 few CASSDGGGGDEQFF TGTGCCAGCAGTGATGGCGGGGGAGGGGATGAGCAGTTCTTC
TRBJ2-7 TRBV7-2 TRBD2 few CASSSRTRFYEQYF TGTGCCAGCAGCTCGAGGACTAGATTCTACGAGCAGTACTTC
TRBJ2-7 TRBV7-2 NA many CASSLYRDFYEQYF TGTGCCAGCAGCTTGTACCGGGACTTCTACGAGCAGTACTTC
TRBJ1-2 TRBV28 NA NA CASSLVPSRWVYYGYTF TGTGCCAGCAGTTTAGTCCCGAGCCGTTGGGTATACTATGGCTACACCTTC
TRBJ2-7 TRBV7-6 NA few CASSLAVTNYEQYF TGTGCCAGCAGCTTAGCGGTGACCAACTACGAGCAGTACTTC
TRBJ2-7 TRBV20-1 NA many CSARDQNEQYF TGCAGTGCTAGAGATCAGAACGAGCAGTACTTC
TRBJ2-1 TRBV12-3/TRBV12-4 NA many CASSQGTPAQNNEQFF TGTGCCAGCAGCCAAGGGACTCCGGCGCAGAACAATGAGCAGTTCTTC
TRBJ2-1 TRBV20-1 TRBD2 few CSAIAASGNNEQFF TGCAGTGCTATCGCGGCTAGCGGAAACAATGAGCAGTTCTTC
TRBJ2-2 TRBV5-1 NA many CASSSLARGTGELFF TGCGCCAGCAGCTCACTAGCTCGGGGCACCGGGGAGCTGTTTTTT
TRBJ2-5 TRBV5-1 NA few CASSLDGLETQYF TGCGCCAGCAGCCTGGACGGCCTTGAGACCCAGTACTTC
TRBJ2-2 TRBV27 NA NA CASSTTVVGGELFF TGTGCCAGCAGCACCACAGTAGTTGGCGGGGAGCTGTTTTTT
TRBJ2-7 TRBV29-1 TRBD1 NA CRDRDRGTYEQYF TGCAGAGACCGGGACAGGGGTACCTACGAGCAGTACTTC
TRBJ2-5 TRBV27 NA many CASRRIGQRETQYF TGTGCCAGCAGACGAATCGGACAGAGAGAGACCCAGTACTTC
TRBJ1-6 TRBV5-5 TRBD1 many CASSLWTGDNSPLHF TGTGCCAGCAGCCTATGGACAGGTGATAATTCACCCCTCCACTTT
TRBJ2-2 TRBV11-2 TRBD1 NA CASSFRDRGKGNTGELFF TGTGCCAGCAGCTTCCGGGACAGGGGAAAAGGGAACACCGGGGAGCTGTTTTTT
TRBJ2-1 TRBV24-1 TRBD2 NA CATSDQREGREQFF TGTGCCACCAGTGATCAGCGGGAGGGCCGTGAGCAGTTCTTC
TRBJ2-2 TRBV5-1 NA many CASSFSQGTGELFF TGCGCCAGCAGCTTTTCCCAGGGAACCGGGGAGCTGTTTTTT
TRBJ2-1 TRBV7-2 TRBD2 NA CASSLYQREPHNEQFF TGTGCCAGCAGCTTATATCAGCGGGAGCCCCACAATGAGCAGTTCTTC
TRBJ1-1 TRBV4-1 NA many CASSQDGQVGRTEAFF TGCGCCAGCAGCCAAGATGGGCAGGTGGGAAGGACTGAAGCTTTCTTT
TRBJ2-7 TRBV27 TRBD2 NA CASSLSYSGGPTRQYF TGTGCCAGCAGTTTATCGTACAGCGGGGGACCTACGAGGCAGTACTTC
TRBJ2-3 TRBV18 NA NA CASSPPRSGLTDTQYF TGTGCCAGCTCACCACCGAGGTCGGGGCTCACAGATACGCAGTATTTT
TRBJ2-7 TRBV29-1 NA NA CSVEQPGRGGPNEQYF TGCAGCGTTGAACAGCCGGGCAGGGGGGGACCTAACGAGCAGTACTTC
TRBJ1-1 TRBV7-6 TRBD1 NA CASSSETGLNTEAFF TGTGCCAGCAGCTCCGAGACAGGGCTGAACACTGAAGCTTTCTTT
TRBJ2-7 TRBV7-2 TRBD2 NA CASSLVAGGDSYEQYF TGTGCCAGCAGCTTAGTGGCGGGAGGGGACTCCTACGAGCAGTACTTC
TRBJ2-2 TRBV5-5 TRBD2 many CASSLSSSGGLGTGELFF TGTGCCAGCAGCTTGTCCTCTAGCGGGGGCCTGGGGACCGGGGAGCTGTTTTTT
TRBJ2-1 TRBV20-1 TRBD2 NA CSARDLREGPRNEQFF TGCAGTGCTAGAGATCTGCGGGAGGGCCCTCGGAATGAGCAGTTCTTC
TRBJ2-7 TRBV29-1 NA few CSVVVGSYEQYF TGCAGCGTTGTTGTGGGGTCCTACGAGCAGTACTTC
TRBJ2-3 TRBV5-4 NA many CASSTYLMGTDTQYF TGTGCCAGCAGCACCTACCTAATGGGCACAGATACGCAGTATTTT
TRBJ2-7 TRBV4-1 TRBD1 many CASSQQGAREQYF TGCGCCAGCAGCCAACAGGGGGCAAGGGAGCAGTACTTC
TRBJ2-7 TRBV20-1 NA many CSPWGESTYEQYF TGCAGTCCTTGGGGGGAAAGCACCTACGAGCAGTACTTC
TRBJ2-1 TRBV13 NA NA CASTGGRNEQFF TGTGCCAGCACGGGGGGCAGGAATGAGCAGTTCTTC
TRBJ1-1 TRBV29-1 NA NA CSVEDYGGLGTEAFF TGCAGCGTTGAAGACTACGGGGGGCTGGGCACTGAAGCTTTCTTT
TRBJ2-1 TRBV2 NA NA CASTNEGLGARSSYNEQFF TGTGCCAGCACTAATGAGGGCCTGGGAGCGAGGAGCTCCTACAATGAGCAGTTCTTC
TRBJ1-4 TRBV4-3 NA few CASSQDQGLGEKLFF TGCGCCAGCAGCCAAGACCAGGGCCTAGGTGAAAAACTGTTTTTT
TRBJ2-1 TRBV7-9 TRBD1 many CASSFWTGAPLNEQFF TGTGCCAGCAGCTTCTGGACAGGGGCCCCTTTGAATGAGCAGTTCTTC
TRBJ2-1 TRBV7-9 NA NA CASSLEQGGNEQFF TGTGCCAGCAGCTTAGAACAGGGAGGAAATGAGCAGTTCTTC
TRBJ2-5 TRBV7-2 NA many CASSFHQGAQYF TGTGCCAGCAGCTTCCATCAGGGAGCCCAGTACTTC